These 2 T cell receptor beta chains came from one sample sequenced in a study of identical twins. TCRdb re-derived calls from the 5' RACE reads in MiXCR, one entry per CDR3 protein. The sample has roughly 250,000 distinct CDR3 sequences, about 14% seen once; the top ten hold approximately 8.2%. Specimen: memory (CD45RO+) T cells sorted from blood. The receptors stem from a woman aged 18-29 years in good health.

The table lists this clonotype with a few counts. V is TRBV12-3 or TRBV12-4 and J is TRBJ2-7; D uncertain. The V gene lost 2 bases and the J gene lost 5 bases, with 4 bases spanning the gap. The CDR3 is made up of 11 amino acids. Here the CDR3 reads CASSLLHEQYF. Written as DNA, the CDR3 is TGTGCCAGCAGTTTACTGCACGAGCAGTACTTC.

The chain has TRBV20-1 and TRBJ1-5; D perhaps matches TRBD1 (6 bases). Germline values: CDR1 DFQATT, CDR2 SNEGSKA (reference sequence). The CDR3 consists of 14 residues. The V and J ends lost 3 bases and 0 bases respectively, with 9 bases between them. The CDR3 loop is CSARPGHSNQPQHF. CDR3 coding DNA: TGCAGTGCTAGGCCGGGACATAGCAATCAGCCCCAGCATTTT.